One and the same sample provided the 2 T cell receptor beta chains below, sequenced in a study of blood T cell repertoires in COVID-19. Repertoires were generated with immunoSEQ multiplex PCR, while TCRdb's copy carries only in-frame clones and drops some. Among some 110,000 clones listed, just over 90% were seen once. Sequenced input: peripheral blood. These receptors came from a human donor with active COVID-19. The donor label of this sample is uncertain.

The chain is built from TRBV7-9 and TRBJ1-1, with D possibly matching TRBD1 (6 bases). The germline V and J ends were trimmed by 8 bases and 1 base, with 14 bases remaining between them. The germline gives CDR1 SEHNR, CDR2 FQNEAQ (reference sequence). This CDR3 has 14 amino acids. The CDR3 loop reads CASVLGAQNTEAFF. The DNA of the CDR3 is TGTGCCAGCGTCCTGGGGGCCCAGAACACTGAAGCTTTCTTT. Complete variable domain (other parts from reference TRBV7-9 and TRBJ1-1): DTGVSQNPRHKITKRGQNVTFRCDPISEHNRLYWYRQTLGQGPEFLTYFQNEAQLEKSRLLSDRFSAERPKGSFSTLEIQRTEQGDSAMYLCASVLGAQNTEAFFGQGTRLTVV.

This clone was observed once. V gene TRBV6-2 or TRBV6-3 combines with J gene TRBJ1-4; 9 nucleotides match TRBD1. The germline V gene has CDR1 MNHEY and CDR2 SVGEGT. The CDR3 has 14 residues. With 2 bases clipped from V and 10 bases from J, the junction kept 5 bases outside the gene matches. The CDR3 loop is CASSYQGQGRKLFF. CDR3 coding DNA: TGTGCCAGCAGTTACCAGGGACAGGGCCGAAAACTGTTTTTT.